These 18 T cell receptor beta chains were sequenced from one sample in a study of regulatory T cells in long-lasting Graves disease. Relying on iRepertoire HTBI primers and Arm-PCR of CDR3 regions, the team built TCR beta libraries. MiXCR, applied by TCRdb to the multiplex PCR reads, yields one record per CDR3 protein. The sample lists more than 300,000 distinct CDR3 sequences, about a sixth seen once, with 20% in the top ten. As to time point: newly diagnosed GD, antithyroid drugs for less than 3 months. The TCR library was made from RNA extracted from PBMCs. This same sample was also part of a study on T cells in Graves' hyperthyroidism and ophthalmopathy.

The source material was peripheral blood mononuclear cells (PBMCs), sampled at new diagnosis, from a patient treated with antithyroid drugs. These receptor sequences come from a woman between 18 and 29 years old with Graves disease.

This clonotype was counted a few times. The rearrangement uses TRBV19 and TRBJ2-3; TRBD2 aligns across 7 bases. Germline CDR1 and CDR2: LNHDA and SQIVND (reference sequence). V lost 1 base to trimming and J lost 0 bases; unmatched junction nucleotides: 7. The CDR3 covers 17 residues. CDR3: CASSIGPSGASTDTQYF. CDR3 nucleotide sequence: TGTGCCAGTAGTATAGGCCCTAGCGGAGCTAGCACAGATACGCAGTATTTT.

This clonotype came up a few times. The V call is TRBV19, the J call TRBJ2-7, with 9 bases matching TRBD2. Per the germline V gene, CDR1 is LNHDA and CDR2 is SQIVND (reference sequence). CDR3 length equals 19 residues. V gave up 3 bases and J gave up 5 bases; unmatched junction bases: 20. CDR3 DNA sequence: TGTGCCAGTAGTATGTCAGCCAGGCGGGAGGGCCGCCGCAGCCACGAGCAGTACTTC. Its protein product is CASSMSARREGRRSHEQYF.

J is TRBJ2-7 and V is TRBV20-1; TRBD2 matches at 7 bases. The CDR3 length is 15 residues. V shed 3 bases and J 0 bases; nucleotides not matched to a gene: 8. The germline V gene has CDR1 DFQATT and CDR2 SNEGSKA (reference sequence). The CDR3 DNA is TGCAGTGCTAGTCGGGTAGCGGGCATCTCCTACGAGCAGTACTTC. This encodes CSASRVAGISYEQYF.

Ten or more counts support this clonotype. The chain combines TRBV2 with TRBJ1-2; no firm D call. Trimming took off 8 bases at V and 4 bases at J, with 17 bases between the two ends. Germline-derived CDR1 and CDR2 are SNHLY and FYNNEI. The CDR3 contains 14 residues. DNA of the CDR3: TGTGCCAGCGGATCGGGAGGCAACCTCTATGGCTACACCTTC. Amino acid sequence: CASGSGGNLYGYTF.

This clonotype came up many times. CDR3 amino acids: CSARRGGGTDQETQYF. CDR3 nucleotide sequence: TGCAGTGCTAGGCGTGGCGGGGGGACGGATCAAGAGACCCAGTACTTC. The chain combines TRBV20-1 with TRBJ2-5; 8 bases are a match to TRBD2. V gave up 3 bases and J gave up 2 bases; unmatched junction bases: 11. Germline CDR1 and CDR2: DFQATT and SNEGSKA (reference sequence). The CDR3 covers 16 residues.

The chain recombines TRBV19 with TRBJ1-3, with 8 bases matching TRBD1. The CDR3 has 14 residues. V was clipped by 7 bases and J by 2 bases; unmatched bases: 4. Germline assignment: CDR1 LNHDA and CDR2 SQIVND (reference sequence). For the CDR3, the DNA is TGTGCCAGTATTAAGGACAGGGCTGGAAACACCATATATTTT. It translates to CASIKDRAGNTIYF.

This clonotype showed up many times. The chain carries TRBV5-1 and TRBJ2-1, with 8 bases fitting TRBD1. The trim removed 4 bases at V and 2 bases at J, leaving 8 bases unmatched. The germline V gene has CDR1 SGHRS and CDR2 YFSETQ. The CDR3 extends over 16 amino acids. CDR3 in DNA: TGCGCCAGCAGCCCAGGCTTCAGGGGGCCCTACAATGAGCAGTTCTTC. This sequence encodes CASSPGFRGPYNEQFF.

This clonotype was seen repeatedly, ten times or more. This chain connects TRBV7-6 to TRBJ2-7; D is perhaps TRBD1 (7 bases). From germline, CDR1 is SGHVS and CDR2 FNYEAQ. With 1 base removed from V and 4 bases from J, the gap between germline ends came to 14 bases. The CDR3 has 15 residues. CDR3 sequence (DNA): TGTGCCAGCAGCTTAGTGGGGGGACAGTATTACGAGCAGTACTTC. Translation: CASSLVGGQYYEQYF.

The rearrangement links TRBV10-3 to TRBJ2-7, with 10 positions matching TRBD2. The CDR3 spans 16 residues. Germline-derived CDR1 and CDR2 are ENHRY and SYGVKD. After removal of 8 bases from V and 0 bases from J, the junction contained 10 bases not matched to a gene. The DNA for the CDR3 is TGTGCCATCGGACGGACTAGCGGCAAAAGCTCCTACGAGCAGTACTTC. Protein sequence: CAIGRTSGKSSYEQYF.

Remarks on this clonotype: This may stem from a read error, because a much larger clone lies one nucleotide away. The rearrangement uses TRBV6-2 or TRBV6-3 and TRBJ2-7; D unclear. Germline loops: CDR1 MNHEY, CDR2 SVGEGT. CDR3 size: 14 residues. In nucleotides, the CDR3 is TGTGCCAGCCACGTTTGGCCAGTCACCTACGAGCAGTGCTTC. It specifies CASHVWPVTYEQCF.

Comment on this clonotype: A read error may explain this, as a much larger clone is one base away. The chain is built from TRBV11-2 and TRBJ1-3, with D tentatively TRBD1 (5 bases). The V gene's germline CDR1 is SGHAT and CDR2 FQNNGV. The V end lost 5 bases, the J end lost 6 bases, and 11 bases lay between the germline ends. This CDR3 is 13 amino acids long. The CDR3 spells CASSTPGTNTIYF. As DNA, the CDR3 is TGTGCCAGCAGCACCCCCGGGACAAACACCATATATTTT.

In its sample, this clonotype was seen many times. The chain links TRBV9 to TRBJ1-2; no clear D. The CDR3 has 12 residues. Looked up from germline, CDR1 is SGDLS and CDR2 is YYNGEE. V lost 4 bases to trimming and J lost 8 bases, with 12 bases between them. In DNA, the CDR3 is TGTGCCAGCAGCAGTGGAGTACAGGGCTACACCTTC. This codes for CASSSGVQGYTF. Filled out from reference TRBV9 and TRBJ1-2, the complete variable domain reads DSGVTQTPKHLITATGQRVTLRCSPRSGDLSVYWYQQSLDQGLQFLIQYYNGEERAKGNILERFSAQQFPDLHSELNLSSLELGDSALYFCASSSGVQGYTFGSGTRLTVV.

This clonotype was seen a few times. CDR3 residues: CASINGLRSSYEQYF. In DNA, the CDR3 is TGTGCCAGCATTAATGGACTGAGGAGCTCCTACGAGCAGTACTTC. The chain uses TRBV6-2 or TRBV6-3 and TRBJ2-7; weak D call: TRBD2 (5 bases). Germline assignment: CDR1 MNHEY and CDR2 SVGEGT. With 7 bases removed from V and 0 bases from J, the gap between germline ends came to 16 bases. This CDR3 comprises 15 residues.

The chain recombines TRBV5-6 with TRBJ1-5, with D perhaps matching TRBD1 (5 bases). Trimming removed 4 bases from V and 2 bases from J, with 13 bases in between. Germline V gives CDR1 SGHDT, CDR2 YYEEEE. This CDR3 spans 15 amino acids. Written as DNA, the CDR3 is TGTGCCAGCAGCCCCAGGGCAGTTGGCAATCAGCCCCAGCATTTT. Its translation: CASSPRAVGNQPQHF.

At least ten counts were recorded for this clonotype. Written as DNA, the CDR3 is TGCGCCAGCAGCCCCCGGTACGATCGGGGGGCTGGAGATACGCAGTATTTT. It translates to CASSPRYDRGAGDTQYF. The chain has TRBV5-1 and TRBJ2-3; D perhaps matches TRBD2 (7 bases). Germline V gene lookup returns CDR1 SGHRS and CDR2 YFSETQ. The ends were cut back, 4 bases at V and 5 bases at J, with 23 bases in the middle. The CDR3 covers 17 residues.

The rearrangement uses TRBV15 and TRBJ2-1; TRBD2 might be the D (6 bases). Trimming shortened V by 9 bases and J by 8 bases, and 17 bases separated the two germline ends. The CDR3 is 13 residues long. From germline, CDR1 is LNHNV and CDR2 YYDKDF (reference sequence). CDR3 amino acids: CATGRGIQYEQFF. CDR3 nucleotide sequence: TGTGCCACGGGACGGGGGATTCAGTATGAGCAGTTCTTC.

At least ten counts were recorded for this clonotype. This chain joins TRBV3-1 and TRBJ1-6, with a weak D call TRBD1 (5 bases). Trimming took 0 bases from V and 7 from J, leaving 16 bases between them. Germline V gene data show CDR1 as LGHDT and CDR2 as YNNKEL (reference sequence). The CDR3 spans 17 residues. CDR3 DNA: TGTGCCAGCAGCCAAGATCTTAGGGGTACAGCGAATTCACCCCTCCACTTT. Its protein is CASSQDLRGTANSPLHF.

As regards this clonotype: A single base separates this from a much larger clone, so it may be a read error. The conserved final phenylalanine or tryptophan is absent from the CDR3, which likely points to a read error. CDR3 bases: TGTGCCAGCAGTCCCGCGACTAGCCCGGGGGGGGCCCAGTACTCC. Protein sequence: CASSPATSPGGAQYS. The chain employs TRBV12-3 or TRBV12-4 and TRBJ2-5, with 8 nucleotides matching TRBD2. The junction had 14 bases not matched to a gene; V was cut back by 5 bases and J by 9 bases. The CDR3 covers 15 residues.